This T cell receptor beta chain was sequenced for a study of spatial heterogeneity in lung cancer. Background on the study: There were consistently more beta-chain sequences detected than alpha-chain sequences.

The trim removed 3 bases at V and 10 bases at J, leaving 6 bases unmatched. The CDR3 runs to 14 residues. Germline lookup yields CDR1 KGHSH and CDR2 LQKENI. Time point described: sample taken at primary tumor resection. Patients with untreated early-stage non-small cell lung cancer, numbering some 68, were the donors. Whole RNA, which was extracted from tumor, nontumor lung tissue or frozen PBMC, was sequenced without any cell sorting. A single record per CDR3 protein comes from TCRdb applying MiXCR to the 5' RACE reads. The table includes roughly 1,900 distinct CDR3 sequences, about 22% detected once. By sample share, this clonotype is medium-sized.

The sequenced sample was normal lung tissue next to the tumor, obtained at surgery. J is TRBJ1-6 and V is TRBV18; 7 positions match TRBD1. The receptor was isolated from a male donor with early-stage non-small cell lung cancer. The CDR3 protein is CASSPVRGNSPLHF. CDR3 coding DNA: TGTGCCAGCTCACCGGTCAGGGGGAACTCACCCCTCCACTTT.